Following are 21 T cell receptor beta chains from one sample sequenced in a study of OX40 agonist ivuxolimab in advanced cancers. This table comes from immunoSEQ multiplex PCR, and its TCRdb copy is limited to in-frame clones, with some not included. The sample carries more than 60,000 clones, approximately 85% recorded once. Specimen: CD4+ or CD8+ T cells sorted from blood, collected in a trial of the OX40 agonist ivuxolimab. The receptors derive from an adult with an advanced solid tumor such as melanoma, head and neck, liver or kidney cancer.

The chain uses TRBV30 and TRBJ1-2; D not resolved. The CDR3 extends over 13 amino acids. The V gene lost 4 bases and the J gene lost 4 bases, with 13 bases spanning the gap. The germline CDR1 and CDR2 sequences are GTSNPN and SVGIG (reference sequence). CDR3 amino acids: CAWTPSTSYGYTF. CDR3 in DNA: TGTGCCTGGACCCCCTCGACAAGCTATGGCTACACCTTC.

This chain links TRBV6-5 with TRBJ1-1; 8 positions match TRBD1. CDR1 and CDR2 (germline): MNHEY, SVGAGI. This CDR3 is built from 14 residues. With V trimmed by 5 bases and J by 11 bases, 13 bases remained unmatched. The CDR3 region has the DNA TGTGCCAGCAGTGATTTTGGACAGGGCGGGAGGGCTTTCTTT. Translation: CASSDFGQGGRAFF.

The rearrangement uses TRBV28 and TRBJ2-1; D not certain. Germline CDR1 reads MDHEN; CDR2 reads SYDVKM. CDR3 size: 14 residues. The V end lost 6 bases, the J end lost 3 bases, and 12 bases lay between the germline ends. The CDR3 spells CASRGRVDYNEQFF. The CDR3 DNA reads as TGTGCCAGCAGGGGAAGAGTTGACTACAATGAGCAGTTCTTC.

The V and J genes are TRBV19 and TRBJ1-4; D is unclear. This CDR3 spans 12 amino acids. Trimming took 5 bases from V and 4 from J, leaving 5 bases between them. CDR1 is LNHDA, CDR2 SQIVND, per germline (reference sequence). CDR3 region: CASSRNNEKLFF. Here the CDR3 DNA reads TGTGCCAGTAGTCGCAATAATGAAAAACTGTTTTTT.

This rearrangement joins TRBV7-2 to TRBJ2-3; unclear D gene. Trimming removed 1 base from V and 2 bases from J, with 10 bases in between. This CDR3 has 15 residues. The germline CDR1 and CDR2 sequences are SGHTA and FQGNSA. CDR3 in DNA: TGTGCCAGCAGCTTAGAAGCGTCCCACACAGATACGCAGTATTTT. Protein product: CASSLEASHTDTQYF.

This sequence joins TRBV5-6 and TRBJ1-2, with 7 bases aligning to TRBD1. Trimming at V came to 7 bases and at J to 4 bases, leaving 4 bases not matched to a gene. The germline V gene has CDR1 SGHDT and CDR2 YYEEEE. This CDR3 comprises 12 residues. The CDR3: CASSDRLYGYTF. The CDR3 coding sequence is TGTGCCAGCTCGGACAGGCTCTATGGCTACACCTTC.

The rearrangement joins TRBV6-1 to TRBJ2-7, with 8 nucleotides matching TRBD1. V lost 3 bases, J lost 4 bases, and 8 bases stayed unmatched. Germline loops: CDR1 MNHNS, CDR2 SASEGT. The CDR3 is made up of 15 amino acids. The CDR3 sequence is CASSEAQGAGYEQYF. CDR3 coding DNA: TGTGCCAGCAGTGAGGCTCAGGGGGCGGGGTACGAGCAGTACTTC.

This clone was seen just once. The chain uses TRBV5-6 and TRBJ2-5; the match to TRBD2 covers 13 bases. The CDR3 is 16 amino acids. The V gene's germline CDR1 is SGHDT and CDR2 YYEEEE. V trimming: 2 bases; J trimming: 5 bases; junction bases outside the gene matches: 6. CDR3 sequence reads: CASSFRLAGGLETQYF. For the CDR3, the DNA is TGTGCCAGCAGCTTTCGACTAGCGGGGGGCCTTGAGACCCAGTACTTC.

This chain joins TRBV7-9 and TRBJ2-3; 7 nucleotides align to TRBD1. CDR1 is SEHNR and CDR2 is FQNEAQ in the germline V gene (reference sequence). There are 15 residues in the CDR3. The trim removed 4 bases at V and 6 bases at J, leaving 10 bases unmatched. The chain's CDR3 is CASSSRGPEGDTQYF. In nucleotides, the CDR3 is TGTGCCAGCAGCTCAAGGGGGCCCGAAGGGGATACGCAGTATTTT.

This clone was seen a single time. The V gene is TRBV28, the J gene TRBJ2-1, with D unclear. The CDR3 is made up of 15 amino acids. Germline CDR1 and CDR2: MDHEN and SYDVKM. Deletions cut 4 bases from V and 1 base from J, with 11 bases between. This CDR3 reads CASSSASISYNEQFF. DNA of the CDR3: TGTGCCAGCAGTTCGGCCTCGATATCCTACAATGAGCAGTTCTTC. Full variable domain (outside the CDR3, taken from reference TRBV28 and TRBJ2-1): DVKVTQSSRYLVKRTGEKVFLECVQDMDHENMFWYRQDPGLGLRLIYFSYDVKMKEKGDIPEGYSVSREKKERFSLILESASTNQTSMYLCASSSASISYNEQFFGPGTRLTVL.

This chain links TRBV5-4 with TRBJ1-5; D remains ambiguous. Deletions cut 0 bases from V and 6 bases from J, with 4 bases between. From germline, CDR1 is SGHNT and CDR2 YYREEE (reference sequence). This CDR3 region has 12 residues. In DNA, the CDR3 is TGTGCCAGCAGCTTGGCCGGTCAGCCCCAGCATTTT. This translates into CASSLAGQPQHF.

V usage is TRBV5-4 and J usage is TRBJ2-7; D remains ambiguous. This CDR3 has 12 residues. V was clipped by 0 bases and J by 4 bases, with 5 bases between them. The germline CDR1 and CDR2 sequences are SGHNT and YYREEE (reference sequence). CDR3 sequence reads: CASSLGVYEQYF. The CDR3 nucleotides read TGTGCCAGCAGCTTGGGGGTGTACGAGCAGTACTTC.

The rearrangement links TRBV7-9 to TRBJ2-5; TRBD2 aligns across 11 bases. The CDR3 length is 16 residues. The germline V gene has CDR1 SEHNR and CDR2 FQNEAQ (reference sequence). V lost 2 bases to trimming and J lost 5 bases; unmatched junction nucleotides: 7. CDR3 in DNA: TGTGCCAGCAGCTTAAGTGTGTCTAGCGGGGGGGAGACCCAGTACTTC. Amino acids: CASSLSVSSGGETQYF.

The chain uses TRBV4-3 and TRBJ2-1, with D possibly TRBD1 on 6 matching bases. The CDR3 is 15 amino acids. The germline CDR1 and CDR2 sequences are LGHNA and YSLEER. Trimming removed 1 base at V and 7 bases at J, with 14 bases between. CDR3 region: CASSQGGAQGNEQFF. The CDR3 bases are TGCGCCAGCAGCCAAGGGGGTGCTCAGGGGAATGAGCAGTTCTTC.

The chain uses TRBV5-1 and TRBJ1-2; D unresolved. CDR1 and CDR2 from the germline V gene are SGHRS and YFSETQ. Trimming removed 3 bases from V and 5 bases from J, with 8 bases in between. This CDR3 region has 12 residues. CDR3 DNA sequence: TGCGCCAGCAGCTCTCAGAGATATGGCTACACCTTC. Its protein is CASSSQRYGYTF.

The genes are TRBV10-3 and TRBJ2-7; 7 bases match TRBD1. The J segment lost 4 bases and the V segment lost 3 bases, leaving 6 bases of the junction unmatched. The length of the CDR3 is 14 residues. Germline lookup yields CDR1 ENHRY and CDR2 SYGVKD. In nucleotides, the CDR3 is TGTGCCATCAGTGAATATGGGACAGAGTACGAGCAGTACTTC. It is translated as CAISEYGTEYEQYF.

V is TRBV7-8 and J is TRBJ2-5; 9 bases agree with TRBD1. The J call may be wrong; the DNA end is better matched by TRBJ2-7. The CDR3 is 14 residues long. In germline, CDR1 is SGHVS, CDR2 FQNEAQ. CDR3 residues: CASSTGQGAYEQYF. CDR3 nucleotide sequence: TGTGCCAGCAGCACGGGACAGGGAGCCTACGAGCAGTACTTC.

CDR3 in amino acids: CASEERLAGGRFF. The CDR3 bases are TGTGCCAGCGAAGAGAGACTAGCGGGGGGAAGATTCTTC. The chain links TRBV27 to TRBJ2-1; TRBD2 matches at 13 bases. Germline V gives CDR1 MNHEY, CDR2 SMNVEV (reference sequence). The trim removed 8 bases at V and 16 bases at J, leaving 11 bases unmatched. This CDR3 contains 13 residues.

The gene calls are TRBV7-6 and TRBJ1-1, with a weak D call TRBD1 (5 bases). The length of the CDR3 is 16 residues. In germline, CDR1 is SGHVS, CDR2 FNYEAQ. V dropped 1 base and J dropped 0 bases, with 12 bases sitting between them. CDR3 nucleotide sequence: TGTGCCAGCAGCTTAGGGGGGGGACCCTTGAACACTGAAGCTTTCTTT. Its translation: CASSLGGGPLNTEAFF.

This clone was detected once. V usage is TRBV4-3 and J usage is TRBJ1-5, with D uncertain. V was clipped by 0 bases and J by 6 bases, with 12 bases between them. The CDR3 is 15 amino acids. The germline CDR1 and CDR2 sequences are LGHNA and YSLEER. The CDR3 region has the DNA TGCGCCAGCAGCCAAGATCAAGGTGCTGGTCAGCCCCAGCATTTT. Translation: CASSQDQGAGQPQHF.

This clone was detected a few times. The chain is built from TRBV18 and TRBJ2-5; D tentatively fits TRBD1 or TRBD2 (6 bases each). The germline CDR1 and CDR2 sequences are KGHSH and LQKENI. The V end was cut by 3 bases, the J end by 3 bases, with 14 bases between. The CDR3 runs to 15 residues. DNA for the CDR3: TGTGCCAGCTCACCCCGGGGGCGCGTGGAAGAGACCCAGTACTTC. The encoded protein is CASSPRGRVEETQYF.